The entry below gives a single T cell receptor (beta chain) sequence along with its context. It has no known antigen specificity. Qualities for individual bases were not recorded, and no much larger clone is one base off. There are 13 amino acids in the CDR3, from cysteine to phenylalanine inclusive. The only DNA kept is the CDR3, 39 bases in frame from the first base. V is pared back by 0 bases and J by 0 bases, with 3 bases lying between the germline termini. Taken from the germline V gene (reference sequence), the CDR1 and CDR2 loops are SGHNT and YYREEE. This entry is derived from a study of vaccination and CD4 T cells after COVID-19 (dated by TCRdb to the early 2020s). About the full investigation: In the convalescent cohort there were six males and four females, among whom were two Hispanic individuals, seven Caucasians, two Asians and one multiracial person. Post-vaccine blood samples were collected a median of around 70 days after the second vaccine dose, ranging from about 13 to 241 days. As controls, cultures received a CEFX viral epitope pool (the positive control), an HIV-1 Nef peptide pool (the negative control), or no peptide at all. Participants received two doses of either the Pfizer-BioNTech BNT162b2 vaccine (n=8) or the Moderna mRNA-1273 vaccine (n=2). Culture stimuli were overlapping spike peptide pools from SARS-CoV-2 and from the common cold coronaviruses HCoV-NL63, HCoV-OC43 and HCoV-229E. In some eleven COVID-19 convalescent patients and a handful of infection-naive healthy vaccine recipients, researchers compared the spike-specific CD4+ TCR repertoire from before mRNA vaccination with the repertoire from after. Post-COVID blood samples were collected from convalescent patients a median of roughly 100 days after diagnosis, with a range of about 30 to 161 days.

What the study reported, not specific to this receptor: In convalescent patients, a median approximately 90% of post-vaccine SARS-CoV-2-reactive clones were detected only after vaccination, suggesting vaccine-specific priming. The number of convalescent patients in the study was relatively small, and the study did not examine early timepoints following natural infection. Of the vaccine-specific clones found in convalescent patients, nearly all (304 of 307) were mono-reactive for SARS-CoV-2 spike instead of being cross-reactive with common cold coronaviruses. The median count of SARS-CoV-2-reactive clonotypes went up from some 23 after infection to 38 after vaccination, although the change was not significant.

The treatment or condition label here, explained by the study, means: approximately nine-day PBMC culture with coronavirus spike peptide pools or control peptides (ViraFEST assay). The study used the ViraFEST assay, which expanded antigen-specific T cells with peptide pools and then identified expanded clonotypes by TCR sequencing. Healthy vaccine recipients had no prior SARS-CoV-2 infection, confirmed by negative nucleocapsid antibody tests before and after vaccination. PBMCs were cultured at under 2.5 million per well in IMDM supplemented with about 5.5% human AB serum and about 10 IU/ml IL-2, with approximately 9.5 ug/ml peptide pools added. Half of the culture medium was replaced with fresh IL-2-containing medium on days 3 and 7. Once the cells had been in culture for ten to eleven days, the EasySep CD4+ T cell isolation kit was used to isolate CD4+ T cells by negative selection. PBMCs were separated from whole blood using Ficoll-Paque Plus gradient centrifugation and then either used fresh or cryopreserved at -140C. Culture conditions were generally each tested in triplicate wells.

Libraries were constructed by PCR. DNA from cultured CD4+ T cells underwent TCR sequencing with the Oncomine TCR Beta short-read assay at the Johns Hopkins FTIC core. Genomic DNA was extracted from the cultured CD4+ T cells with the QIAamp micro DNA kit. Oncomine TCR Beta libraries from cultured CD4+ T cells were pooled using unique dual indexes and sequenced on an Illumina iSeq 100. In the source study's methods: Non-productive sequences were filtered out, and CDR3s that did not start with C, did not end with F or W, or were shorter than 7 amino acids were discarded. The MANAFEST web application was used to identify antigen-specific clonotypes by comparing peptide-stimulated wells against reference wells and other culture wells. To be called positive, a clone needed an FDR below 0.05, an odds ratio above 5, and a productive frequency above 0.1% in at least two of three replicate wells. A clonotype counted as cross-reactive if it showed significant expansion both in the SARS-CoV-2 spike wells and in at least one common cold coronavirus spike condition. CDR3 homology was assessed with Levenshtein distances (stringdist) and unrooted phylogenetic trees (ape) in R version 3.6.1. TCRdb passed the public sequencing reads through fastp at Q25 and MiXCR, retaining productive beta sequences. Rows are combined by CDR3 protein, so each entry shows the most common genes and DNA. TCRdb, rather than the study authors, made the V and J calls. The sample data list 15,000 to 20,000 distinct CDR3 sequences, and 36% of these were observed just once. Approximately 25% of the sample lies in the top ten.

This TCR derives from a human donor who received a COVID-19 vaccine. The receptor chain draws on TRBV5-4 and TRBJ1-2; no D gene can be assigned with confidence. Specimen: CD4+ T cells from blood, cultured in vitro, collected before SARS-CoV-2 vaccination. The CDR3 reads as follows: CASSLASNYGYTF. The DNA sequence is TGTGCCAGCAGCTTGGCATCTAACTATGGCTACACCTTC.